One and the same sample provided the 15 T cell receptor beta chains below, sequenced in a study of T cell repertoires in ileal Crohn's disease. Here immunoSEQ multiplex PCR was the method, and the copy in TCRdb shows in-frame clones only, minus some. The top ten hold around 4.3% of the sample, which has 13,000 or so clones, 78% seen once. This sample's time point: neoterminal ileum biopsy at postoperative endoscopy, about 6 months after surgery. The source material was ileal tissue. Receptors originate from an adult with Crohn's disease.

On this clone itself: This sample also contains other DNA sequences that code for the same CDR3. The chain joins TRBV27 to TRBJ1-2; no clear D gene. From germline, CDR1 is MNHEY and CDR2 SMNVEV (reference sequence). Trimming took off 2 bases at V and 5 bases at J, with 9 bases between the two ends. The CDR3 covers 13 residues. CDR3 in amino acids: CASSLGGLYGYTF. In DNA form, the CDR3 reads TGTGCCAGCAGTTTAGGCGGTCTTTATGGCTACACCTTC.

The V call is TRBV2, the J call TRBJ1-5, with TRBD1 matching 7 bases. In germline, CDR1 is SNHLY, CDR2 FYNNEI. The CDR3 is 14 residues long. The junction had 4 bases not matched to a gene; V was cut back by 8 bases and J by 0 bases. The CDR3 nucleotides are TGTGCCAGCTTACAGGGGAGTAGCAATCAGCCCCAGCATTTT. It specifies CASLQGSSNQPQHF.

By sample fraction, this clone is medium-sized. This chain joins TRBV5-6 and TRBJ2-7; tentatively, D is TRBD2 (6 bases). CDR1 and CDR2 from the germline V gene are SGHDT and YYEEEE. V was pared by 5 bases and J by 5 bases, with 23 bases between. The CDR3 runs 16 residues. The CDR3, as DNA: TGTGCCAGCAGTTCCCCGGGACTGGAGGTTCGGGACGAGCAGTACTTC. Encoded protein: CASSSPGLEVRDEQYF.

The V and J genes are TRBV6-5 and TRBJ2-1; 9 nucleotides line up with TRBD2. V lost 0 bases, J lost 8 bases, and 5 bases stayed unmatched. This CDR3 is 15 amino acids long. Looked up from germline, CDR1 is MNHEY and CDR2 is SVGAGI. The CDR3 sequence is CASSYSIAGVYEQFF. The CDR3 DNA reads TGTGCCAGCAGTTACTCGATAGCGGGAGTGTATGAGCAGTTCTTC.

CDR3 bases: TGTGCCTGGAGTTTAGGGGGCCCTGTCACTGAAGCTTTCTTT. Its translation is CAWSLGGPVTEAFF. The J gene is TRBJ1-1, the V gene TRBV30, with TRBD1 matching 7 bases. Trimming cost V 2 bases and J 4 bases; bases outside gene matches: 7. The germline CDR1 and CDR2 sequences are GTSNPN and SVGIG (reference sequence). This CDR3 spans 14 amino acids.

This chain joins TRBV6-1 and TRBJ2-7; 7 nucleotides match TRBD2. V lost 6 bases, J lost 3 bases, and 5 bases stayed unmatched. The CDR3 loop spans 13 amino acids. CDR1 MNHNS and CDR2 SASEGT come from the germline V gene. This CDR3 is CASSGLVHYEQYF. In DNA, the CDR3 is TGTGCCAGCAGCGGACTAGTACACTACGAGCAGTACTTC.

The V gene is TRBV5-1, the J gene TRBJ1-4; D is perhaps TRBD1 (5 bases). Germline V gene lookup returns CDR1 SGHRS and CDR2 YFSETQ. CDR3 length: 14 residues. Trimming pared 1 base from V and 8 bases from J, leaving 12 bases between. For the CDR3, the DNA is TGCGCCAGCAGCTTGACCGGGGGAAACGAAAAACTGTTTTTT. Residues: CASSLTGGNEKLFF.

In the case of this clone: This CDR3 is also generated by other DNA sequences in the sample. The chain joins TRBV19 to TRBJ2-6, with 8 positions matching TRBD1. This CDR3 is built from 15 residues. Trimming cost V 1 base and J 7 bases; bases outside gene matches: 3. Germline CDR1 LNHDA, CDR2 SQIVND (reference sequence). The CDR3 DNA reads TGTGCCAGTAGTATAGGCGGACAGGGAGCCAACGTCCTGACTTTC. Amino acid sequence: CASSIGGQGANVLTF.

The chain employs TRBV12-5 and TRBJ2-2; 8 bases are a match to TRBD2. Germline V CDR1 and CDR2: LGHNT, FRNRAP. There are 15 residues in the CDR3. Trimming took 5 bases from V and 6 from J; bases not matched to a gene: 8. The CDR3 DNA reads as TGTGCTAGTGGTAACCCGGGACTAGGCCCCGGGGAGCTGTTTTTT. Protein: CASGNPGLGPGELFF.

The rearrangement links TRBV12-5 to TRBJ2-5, with D possibly matching TRBD2 (5 bases). The V end was cut by 2 bases, the J end by 5 bases, with 12 bases between. This CDR3 has 14 residues. Germline CDR1 is LGHNT and CDR2 is FRNRAP. The CDR3 region is CASGLPGGRETQYF. In DNA form, the CDR3 reads TGTGCTAGTGGTTTGCCTGGAGGAAGGGAGACCCAGTACTTC. The full variable domain, with the rest looked up from reference TRBV12-5 and TRBJ2-5, is DARVTQTPRHKVTEMGQEVTMRCQPILGHNTVFWYRQTMMQGLELLAYFRNRAPLDDSGMPKDRFSAEMPDATLATLKIQPSEPRDSAVYFCASGLPGGRETQYFGPGTRLLVL.

Comments on this clone: One junction end does not reproduce the germline sequence, and a read error may be involved. The J gene is TRBJ2-3, the V gene TRBV29-1; D gene uncertain. Per the germline V gene, CDR1 is SQVTM and CDR2 is ANQGSEA. CDR3 length equals 12 residues. As DNA, the CDR3 is TGCAGCGCTGAAGTTGGGCAGGTTACGCAGTATTTT. This sequence encodes CSAEVGQVTQYF.

The chain carries TRBV18 and TRBJ1-1; no clear D gene. Germline CDR1 KGHSH, CDR2 LQKENI. Trimming shortened V by 2 bases and J by 0 bases, and 4 bases separated the two germline ends. This CDR3 region has 13 residues. The CDR3 sequence is CASSPGLNTEAFF. CDR3 nucleotide sequence: TGTGCCAGCTCACCAGGGCTGAACACTGAAGCTTTCTTT.

The CDR3 protein is CASSETRHANTEAFF. The CDR3 bases are TGTGCCAGCAGTGAAACCCGACACGCGAACACTGAAGCTTTCTTT. V and J are TRBV2 and TRBJ1-1; D remains ambiguous. Germline lookup yields CDR1 SNHLY and CDR2 FYNNEI. Between the trimmed V and J ends, which lost 2 bases and 1 base, there was a span of 11 bases. The CDR3 totals 15 residues.

This clone occurred once. V usage is TRBV9 and J usage is TRBJ1-2; TRBD1 matches 7 bases. Germline loops: CDR1 SGDLS, CDR2 YYNGEE. V shed 4 bases and J 4 bases; nucleotides not matched to a gene: 10. The length of the CDR3 is 15 residues. This CDR3 is CASSSPGQRLYGYTF. CDR3 sequence (DNA): TGTGCCAGCAGCTCGCCGGGACAGCGTCTCTATGGCTACACCTTC.

The chain recombines TRBV5-1 with TRBJ2-7; 13 nucleotides align to TRBD2. There are 20 residues in the CDR3. Per germline, CDR1 SGHRS and CDR2 YFSETQ. Trimming at V came to 0 bases and at J to 6 bases, leaving 18 bases not matched to a gene. In DNA form, the CDR3 reads TGCGCCAGCAGCTTGGGTCCGGGACTAGCGGGATCCTATACCCTCGGCGAGCAGTACTTC. Residues: CASSLGPGLAGSYTLGEQYF.